The 25 T cell receptor beta chains below come from one sample, sequenced in a study of Ad26.COV2.S vaccination and SARS-CoV-2 variants. The sample's treatment: some 19 received Ad26.COV2.S at low or high dose, single or two shots; several received placebo; per-sample allocation not given. Repertoires come from day 63 after the first vaccine or placebo injection. Profiled with immunoSEQ multiplex PCR; TCRdb holds only in-frame clones, not every one. Altogether roughly 350,000 clones are present, roughly 90% being singletons, with the ten largest covering around 6.1%. The material sequenced was peripheral blood, taken in a trial of Ad26.COV2.S vaccine versus placebo. These receptor sequences come from a person between 18 and 60 years old who received the Ad26.COV2.S COVID-19 vaccine or a placebo.

This chain uses TRBV14 with TRBJ1-2, with D hard to call. Trimming stripped 1 base from V and 8 bases from J, with 14 bases between. Germline V lookup: CDR1 SGHDN, CDR2 FVKESK. The CDR3 is 14 amino acids. The CDR3 coding sequence is TGTGCCAGCAGCCAAGTCGAAATCCTAGGGGGCTACACCTTC. This codes for CASSQVEILGGYTF.

The chain has TRBV7-3 and TRBJ1-1; D is unresolved. The germline V gene encodes CDR1 SGHTA and CDR2 FQGTGA. V shed 2 bases and J shed 1 base, with 5 bases lying between them. CDR3 length: 13 residues. CDR3 sequence (DNA): TGTGCCAGCAGCTTATCGGCGAACACTGAAGCTTTCTTT. It yields the protein CASSLSANTEAFF. The whole variable domain, filled in from reference TRBV7-3 and TRBJ1-1, reads GAGVSQTPSNKVTEKGKYVELRCDPISGHTALYWYRQSLGQGPEFLIYFQGTGAADDSGLPNDRFFAVRPEGSVSTLKIQRTERGDSAVYLCASSLSANTEAFFGQGTRLTVV.

V is TRBV30 and J is TRBJ2-6; no clear D. V was pared by 1 base and J by 0 bases, with 16 bases between. There are 18 residues in the CDR3. Germline loops: CDR1 GTSNPN, CDR2 SVGIG (reference sequence). As DNA, the CDR3 is TGTGCCTGGAGTGGGGTAGGCAGACCTAGCTCTGGGGCCAACGTCCTGACTTTC. Protein product: CAWSGVGRPSSGANVLTF.

In this sample, this clone turned up once. The V gene is TRBV20-1, the J gene TRBJ2-7; 7 bases fit TRBD2. CDR1 is DFQATT, CDR2 SNEGSKA, per germline (reference sequence). There are 14 residues in the CDR3. After removal of 3 bases from V and 4 bases from J, the junction contained 9 bases not matched to a gene. Here the CDR3 reads CSASKGAGEYEQYF. The CDR3 nucleotides are TGCAGTGCTAGTAAAGGGGCGGGAGAATACGAGCAGTACTTC.

The chain couples TRBV5-1 to TRBJ1-2; D possibly corresponds to TRBD1 (6 bases). The length of the CDR3 is 15 residues. CDR1 and CDR2 (germline): SGHRS, YFSETQ. V lost 6 bases and J lost 8, with 23 bases in between. The CDR3 sequence: CASTPNPGVFRGYTF. In nucleotides, the CDR3 is TGCGCCAGCACCCCTAATCCAGGGGTATTTAGGGGCTACACCTTC. Full variable domain (rest looked up from reference TRBV5-1 and TRBJ1-2): KAGVTQTPRYLIKTRGQQVTLSCSPISGHRSVSWYQQTPGQGLQFLFEYFSETQRNKGNFPGRFSGRQFSNSRSEMNVSTLELGDSALYLCASTPNPGVFRGYTFGSGTRLTVV.

This clone has only one observation. Being one base from a much bigger clone, this may be a read error. The chain links TRBV30 to TRBJ1-1; D not resolved. CDR1 is GTSNPN and CDR2 is SVGIG in the germline V gene (reference sequence). CDR3 length: 11 residues. With 3 bases removed from V and 4 bases from J, the gap between germline ends came to 6 bases. The CDR3 nucleotides read TGTGCCTGGAGCCGGGGCACTGAAGCTTTCTTT. Amino acids: CAWSRGTEAFF.

This clone came up once. The rearrangement links TRBV5-6 to TRBJ2-3; D ambiguous. The V gene lost 0 bases and the J gene lost 4 bases, with 9 bases spanning the gap. The CDR3 sequence is 14 residues long. Germline assignment: CDR1 SGHDT and CDR2 YYEEEE. CDR3 amino acids: CASSLGPGADTQYF. The CDR3 DNA is TGTGCCAGCAGCTTGGGCCCTGGAGCAGATACGCAGTATTTT.

The rearrangement uses TRBV19 and TRBJ2-7; TRBD2 agrees at 7 bases. The junction had 14 bases not matched to a gene; V was cut back by 6 bases and J by 0 bases. The CDR3 is 17 amino acids. CDR1 and CDR2 (germline): LNHDA, SQIVND (reference sequence). CDR3 residues: CASSLFPTGTTSYEQYF. As DNA, the CDR3 is TGTGCCAGTAGCCTATTCCCGACCGGGACTACCTCCTACGAGCAGTACTTC. Supplemented by reference TRBV19 and TRBJ2-7, the full variable domain reads DGGITQSPKYLFRKEGQNVTLSCEQNLNHDAMYWYRQDPGQGLRLIYYSQIVNDFQKGDIAEGYSVSREKKESFPLTVTSAQKNPTAFYLCASSLFPTGTTSYEQYFGPGTRLTVT.

The chain recombines TRBV5-4 with TRBJ2-2, with 8 bases lining up with TRBD2. The length of the CDR3 is 15 residues. Germline-derived CDR1 and CDR2 are SGHNT and YYREEE (reference sequence). V lost 5 bases and J lost 7; bases outside the gene matches: 10. This chain's CDR3 is CASSPPGLGIGELFF. DNA for the CDR3: TGTGCCAGCAGTCCTCCGGGACTAGGGATCGGGGAGCTGTTTTTT.

This chain joins TRBV24-1 and TRBJ2-2; no reliable D call. V was trimmed by 1 base and J by 6 bases, leaving 11 bases between them. CDR3 length: 15 amino acids. The germline gives CDR1 KGHDR, CDR2 SFDVKD. CDR3 amino acids: CATSDLPIPPGELFF. The CDR3 DNA follows: TGTGCCACCAGTGATTTACCCATACCCCCCGGGGAGCTGTTTTTT.

The chain is built from TRBV19 and TRBJ2-7; possibly TRBD2 for D (6 bases). Germline CDR1 and CDR2: LNHDA and SQIVND (reference sequence). The CDR3 covers 14 residues. The V and J ends lost 4 bases and 2 bases respectively, with 12 bases between them. In DNA form, the CDR3 reads TGTGCCAGTAGTAGCGGGACCCCCCCCTACGAGCAGTACTTC. Translating gives CASSSGTPPYEQYF.

This clone was observed a few times. The chain uses TRBV12-3 or TRBV12-4 and TRBJ1-5; 9 nucleotides align to TRBD1. This CDR3 has 13 residues. Losses at the gene ends were 6 bases for V and 5 bases for J; bases not matched to a gene: 2. The CDR3 DNA reads TGTGCCAGCAGGGGACAGGGAGATCAGCCCCAGCATTTT. It codes for CASRGQGDQPQHF.

The rearrangement uses TRBV5-1 and TRBJ2-3; possible D gene TRBD2, 7 bases. The CDR3 runs to 16 residues. Germline values: CDR1 SGHRS, CDR2 YFSETQ. V was clipped by 0 bases and J by 2 bases, with 13 bases between them. The CDR3 DNA follows: TGCGCCAGCAGCTTGGACAGGGAGGGATTCACAGATACGCAGTATTTT. It is translated as CASSLDREGFTDTQYF.

This clone was counted once. The J gene is TRBJ2-2, the V gene TRBV7-8, with a possible D match to TRBD2 (7 bases). There are 16 residues in the CDR3. Trimming left V 0 bases short and J 7 bases short, with 15 bases between. Germline CDR1 reads SGHVS; CDR2 reads FQNEAQ. CDR3 DNA: TGTGCCAGCAGCTTAGCGCTAAGGGGGGGCAGCGGGGAGCTGTTTTTT. Amino acid sequence: CASSLALRGGSGELFF.

This chain links TRBV11-2 with TRBJ1-1; D gene ambiguous. The germline V gene encodes CDR1 SGHAT and CDR2 FQNNGV. The CDR3 is 10 residues long. V shed 0 bases and J shed 10 bases, with 3 bases lying between them. The CDR3 region is CASSLDRAFF. As DNA, the CDR3 is TGTGCCAGCAGCTTAGATCGAGCTTTCTTT.

V is TRBV4-3 and J is TRBJ2-2, with D unclear. CDR3 size: 18 residues. The germline V gene has CDR1 LGHNA and CDR2 YSLEER. The germline V and J ends were trimmed by 4 bases and 2 bases, with 20 bases remaining between them. The CDR3 is CASSPLIEKTPNTGELFF. As DNA, the CDR3 is TGCGCCAGCAGCCCTCTAATCGAAAAGACACCTAACACCGGGGAGCTGTTTTTT.

The V gene is TRBV19, the J gene TRBJ2-3; D unresolved. Trimming pared 3 bases from V and 0 bases from J, leaving 13 bases between. CDR3 length: 16 residues. Germline assignment: CDR1 LNHDA and CDR2 SQIVND (reference sequence). The CDR3 DNA reads as TGTGCCAGTAGTATTGGCAGGAGATCTAGCACAGATACGCAGTATTTT. This gives the protein CASSIGRRSSTDTQYF.

The chain combines TRBV30 with TRBJ2-7, with D unresolved. This CDR3 comprises 12 residues. With 1 base removed from V and 6 bases from J, the gap between germline ends came to 10 bases. Germline V gene lookup returns CDR1 GTSNPN and CDR2 SVGIG (reference sequence). CDR3 sequence (DNA): TGTGCCTGGAGTGGTGGTCCCCGCGAGCAGTACTTC. This codes for CAWSGGPREQYF.

The rearrangement joins TRBV27 to TRBJ1-1; D ambiguous. CDR1 is MNHEY, CDR2 SMNVEV, per germline (reference sequence). V was shortened by 1 base and J by 4 bases, with 16 bases between the two germline ends. The CDR3 covers 16 residues. The chain's CDR3 is CASSLLSVGGITEAFF. The CDR3 DNA follows: TGTGCCAGCAGTTTATTGTCCGTGGGTGGGATCACTGAAGCTTTCTTT.

The chain employs TRBV6-1 and TRBJ2-4, with TRBD1 identical over 8 bases. Germline CDR1 and CDR2: MNHNS and SASEGT. The length of the CDR3 is 17 residues. The junction had 9 bases not matched to a gene; V was cut back by 4 bases and J by 1 base. CDR3 DNA: TGTGCCAGCAGTGGCGGACAGGGTCGGGGGGCCAAAAACATTCAGTACTTC. It encodes CASSGGQGRGAKNIQYF.

The chain couples TRBV7-3 to TRBJ2-5; no clear D. Trimming took 5 bases from V and 10 from J, leaving 8 bases between them. CDR1 and CDR2 from the germline V gene are SGHTA and FQGTGA. CDR3 length equals 10 residues. The CDR3 here is CASSPLSQYF. CDR3 in DNA: TGTGCCAGCAGCCCCCTAAGCCAGTACTTC.

The chain employs TRBV29-1 and TRBJ1-2; maybe TRBD1 (6 bases). The germline V and J ends were trimmed by 6 bases and 4 bases, with 18 bases remaining between them. The CDR3 extends over 14 amino acids. From germline, CDR1 is SQVTM and CDR2 ANQGSEA. The CDR3 loop reads CSVVPGTRAYGYTF. The CDR3 DNA sequence: TGCAGCGTCGTACCCGGGACAAGGGCCTATGGCTACACCTTC.

The J gene is TRBJ1-4, the V gene TRBV19; D uncertain. V was pared by 4 bases and J by 8 bases, with 11 bases between. Germline CDR1 is LNHDA and CDR2 is SQIVND (reference sequence). The CDR3 is 13 amino acids. CDR3 loop: CASSTKAGEKLFF. The CDR3 DNA sequence: TGTGCCAGTAGTACTAAGGCCGGCGAAAAACTGTTTTTT.

There are a few counts of this clone. J is TRBJ2-7 and V is TRBV27, with D tentatively TRBD1 (6 bases). The CDR3 spans 16 residues. Trimming pared 4 bases from V and 0 bases from J, leaving 16 bases between. Looked up from germline, CDR1 is MNHEY and CDR2 is SMNVEV (reference sequence). The CDR3 DNA sequence: TGTGCCAGCAGTTCCCACAGGGTGGAAAGCTCCTACGAGCAGTACTTC. Translated, it gives CASSSHRVESSYEQYF.

In this sample, this clone turned up once. This chain links TRBV25-1 with TRBJ2-7; D possibly corresponds to TRBD1 (6 bases). The CDR3 consists of 17 residues. The V end was cut by 3 bases, the J end by 3 bases, with 21 bases between. In germline, CDR1 is MGHDK, CDR2 SYGVNS. CDR3 region: CASSDSTEGGAIYEQYF. CDR3 bases: TGTGCCAGCAGTGACTCAACGGAAGGGGGAGCAATCTACGAGCAGTACTTC.